This T cell receptor (beta chain) is drawn from a study of shared clonotypes between healthy human individuals. Study-wide background: Researchers drew samples from two women and three men aged 18 to 49. Study results and limitations: Sampling covered blood only; tissue repertoires likely differ.

The table lists this clone with a count of one. Antigen unknown. V shed 8 bases, J shed 1 base, and the junction held 0 bases outside the gene matches. Germline CDR1 MDHEN, CDR2 SYDVKM. The length of the CDR3 is 14 residues. Source study methods: ImmunoSEQ supplied junction-only sequences lacking quality scores, so filtering was different. The assay was immunoSEQ multiplex PCR, and TCRdb's table has in-frame clones only and misses some. V and J calls and clone size are copied from that table; D and trimming were computed from the DNA. The data contain some 510,000 clones, 79% of them singletons. This sequence was found in a woman between 40 and 50 years old in good health. Some clones in this sample may be carry-over from other donors' samples. The rearrangement uses TRBV28 and TRBJ2-5; TRBD2 aligns across 14 bases. Material for sequencing was PBMCs. This CDR3 reads CASGTSGSQETQYF. The CDR3 DNA reads as TGTGCCAGCGGGACTAGCGGGAGCCAAGAGACCCAGTACTTC.